The 30 T cell receptor beta chains given below trace back to one sample, sequenced in a study of T cell responses to AZD1222 COVID-19 vaccine. This table comes from immunoSEQ multiplex PCR, and its TCRdb copy is limited to in-frame clones, with some not included. The sample shows about 150,000 clones, more than 85% of them seen only once. The sample was peripheral blood, taken on day 0 of AZD1222 vaccination. The source is an adult in good health.

This chain's CDR3 is CASSPDRSLTYEQYF. The CDR3 DNA reads as TGTGCCAGTAGTCCAGACAGGTCGCTGACCTACGAGCAGTACTTC. V is TRBV19 and J is TRBJ2-7, with a tentative D call TRBD1 (6 bases). The germline V gene has CDR1 LNHDA and CDR2 SQIVND (reference sequence). V was shortened by 5 bases and J by 2 bases, with 16 bases between the two germline ends. The CDR3 is 15 residues long.

The table lists this clone with a few counts. The rearrangement joins TRBV6-6 to TRBJ2-2; no definite D call. Germline V lookup: CDR1 MNHNY, CDR2 SVGAGI (reference sequence). CDR3 length equals 14 residues. Trimming stripped 7 bases from V and 6 bases from J, with 15 bases between. The DNA of the CDR3 is TGTGCCAGCACCCTCTTGCTAGTCTCCGGGGAGCTGTTTTTT. This encodes CASTLLLVSGELFF.

The CDR3 DNA sequence: TGTGCCAGCAGCCCCCGGGACAGGGTCGATCAGCCCCAGCATTTT. This translates into CASSPRDRVDQPQHF. The rearrangement links TRBV4-2 to TRBJ1-5; 9 nucleotides match TRBD1. CDR1 and CDR2 (germline): LGHNA, YNFKEQ. The CDR3 consists of 15 residues. The V and J ends lost 4 bases and 5 bases, in that order; junction bases with no gene match: 6.

The J gene is TRBJ1-1, the V gene TRBV5-6; D is perhaps TRBD1 (5 bases). CDR1 and CDR2 (germline): SGHDT, YYEEEE. The CDR3 runs 13 residues. Trimming removed 4 bases at V and 10 bases at J, with 17 bases between. CDR3 sequence: CASSPSGLPRAFF. CDR3 nucleotides: TGTGCCAGCAGCCCATCGGGACTCCCGAGAGCTTTCTTT.

The chain links TRBV4-1 to TRBJ2-7; TRBD2 is a possible D gene (7 bases). The CDR3 length is 18 residues. Germline CDR1 and CDR2: MGHRA and YSYEKL. Trimming shortened V by 3 bases and J by 3 bases, and 24 bases separated the two germline ends. The CDR3 DNA follows: TGCGCCAGCAGCCATATTATGGGGGCGGGAGAGCTCTTCTACGAGCAGTACTTC. Translated, it gives CASSHIMGAGELFYEQYF.

The chain recombines TRBV6-5 with TRBJ1-5; 8 nucleotides align to TRBD1. The V gene's germline CDR1 is MNHEY and CDR2 SVGAGI. This CDR3 is built from 15 residues. V was pared by 6 bases and J by 2 bases, with 6 bases of the junction left unmatched. CDR3 bases: TGTGCCAGCAGCCCCGGACAGGGACGCAATCAGCCCCAGCATTTT. It codes for CASSPGQGRNQPQHF.

V and J are TRBV3-1 (or the pseudogene TRBV3-2) and TRBJ2-7; weak D call: TRBD2 (5 bases). Germline V CDR1 and CDR2: LGHDT, YNNKEL (reference sequence). The length of the CDR3 is 12 residues. V dropped 5 bases and J dropped 6 bases, with 11 bases sitting between them. CDR3 residues: CASSYSGSEQYF. As DNA, the CDR3 is TGTGCCAGCAGCTACAGCGGTAGCGAGCAGTACTTC.

This chain links TRBV7-2 with TRBJ2-4; perhaps TRBD2 as D (7 bases). The CDR3 is 16 amino acids. Looked up from germline, CDR1 is SGHTA and CDR2 is FQGNSA. V dropped 0 bases and J dropped 0 bases, with 9 bases sitting between them. DNA of the CDR3: TGTGCCAGCAGCTTAGCCGGGGGGCAAGCCAAAAACATTCAGTACTTC. Its translation: CASSLAGGQAKNIQYF.

The gene calls are TRBV11-3 and TRBJ2-7; 8 positions match TRBD1. CDR3 length equals 15 residues. The germline V gene encodes CDR1 SGHNT and CDR2 YENEEA. The junction had 4 bases not matched to a gene; V was cut back by 1 base and J by 2 bases. The CDR3 DNA is TGTGCCAGCAGCTTAGGTACAGGGGGGACCTACGAGCAGTACTTC. This encodes CASSLGTGGTYEQYF.

This chain links TRBV5-6 with TRBJ1-5; weak D call: TRBD1 (5 bases). V lost 3 bases, J lost 13 bases, and 14 bases lay in between. CDR3 length equals 12 residues. Germline V gives CDR1 SGHDT, CDR2 YYEEEE. DNA for the CDR3: TGTGCCAGCAGCTCGTATGCGGGGCCTCAGCATTTT. Translation: CASSSYAGPQHF.

V usage is TRBV7-2 and J usage is TRBJ1-2; D possibly corresponds to TRBD1 (6 bases). The CDR3 is 14 amino acids. Germline values: CDR1 SGHTA, CDR2 FQGNSA. V lost 4 bases and J lost 3, with 12 bases in between. The CDR3 bases are TGTGCCAGCAGCTATGGGACAAGCGACTATGGCTACACCTTC. Protein product: CASSYGTSDYGYTF.

This rearrangement joins TRBV2 to TRBJ1-1, with D possibly matching TRBD1 (5 bases). V was pared by 11 bases and J by 4 bases, with 17 bases between. Per germline, CDR1 SNHLY and CDR2 FYNNEI. This CDR3 is 13 amino acids long. Here the CDR3 reads CAGQKTAVTEAFF. The CDR3 DNA reads as TGTGCCGGACAAAAAACAGCGGTCACTGAAGCTTTCTTT.

The CDR3 DNA is TGCGCCAGCGGCGGGACGGGCGGTAGTGGCTACACCTTC. Amino acids: CASGGTGGSGYTF. This chain links TRBV5-1 with TRBJ1-2; a possible D gene is TRBD1 (5 bases). The CDR3 spans 13 residues. V was cut by 7 bases and J by 7 bases, with 17 bases left in between. Looked up from germline, CDR1 is SGHRS and CDR2 is YFSETQ.

V gene TRBV27 combines with J gene TRBJ2-1; perhaps D is TRBD1 or TRBD2 (7 bases each). Germline V gives CDR1 MNHEY, CDR2 SMNVEV (reference sequence). Between the trimmed V and J ends, which lost 6 bases and 5 bases, there was a span of 14 bases. The CDR3 is 14 residues long. CDR3 region: CASRPQGTNNEQFF. CDR3 bases: TGTGCCAGCAGGCCACAGGGGACTAACAATGAGCAGTTCTTC.

The V and J genes are TRBV28 and TRBJ1-4; no firm D call. CDR3 length equals 16 residues. V dropped 6 bases and J dropped 1 base, with 15 bases sitting between them. CDR1 is MDHEN and CDR2 is SYDVKM in the germline V gene. This CDR3 is CASSPPLEGTNEKLFF. CDR3 bases: TGTGCCAGCAGCCCTCCCTTGGAGGGAACTAATGAAAAACTGTTTTTT. Variable domain in full (rest from reference TRBV28 and TRBJ1-4): DVKVTQSSRYLVKRTGEKVFLECVQDMDHENMFWYRQDPGLGLRLIYFSYDVKMKEKGDIPEGYSVSREKKERFSLILESASTNQTSMYLCASSPPLEGTNEKLFFGSGTQLSVL.

The chain recombines TRBV24-1 with TRBJ1-2, with no clear D. The CDR3 is 13 amino acids. With 3 bases removed from V and 8 bases from J, the gap between germline ends came to 12 bases. CDR1 and CDR2 (germline): KGHDR, SFDVKD. The CDR3 DNA sequence: TGTGCCACCAGTGATCTGGGATTCTTGGGCTACACCTTC. Translating it yields CATSDLGFLGYTF.

The rearrangement uses TRBV4-1 and TRBJ1-6; 7 positions match TRBD1. V lost 0 bases to trimming and J lost 7 bases; unmatched junction nucleotides: 9. This CDR3 has 17 residues. Germline V gene data show CDR1 as MGHRA and CDR2 as YSYEKL. The CDR3 sequence: CASSQDRTGTENSPLHF. In nucleotides, the CDR3 is TGCGCCAGCAGCCAAGATAGGACCGGGACAGAAAATTCACCCCTCCACTTT.

J is TRBJ1-2 and V is TRBV10-2; no clear D. CDR1 and CDR2 from the germline V gene are WSHSY and SAAADI. The ends were cut back, 2 bases at V and 4 bases at J, with 11 bases in the middle. CDR3 length equals 14 residues. The CDR3 DNA is TGCGCCAGCAGTGAGGGCGAGGGAGGCTATGGCTACACCTTC. It codes for CASSEGEGGYGYTF.

With respect to this clone: A much larger clonotype is one base distant, so this may be a read error. CDR3 amino acids: CASNEAGANTGELFF. DNA for the CDR3: TGTGCCAGCAATGAGGCGGGGGCGAACACCGGGGAGCTGTTTTTT. The J gene is TRBJ2-2, the V gene TRBV6-4, with 7 bases lining up with TRBD2. Germline lookup yields CDR1 MRHNA and CDR2 SNTAGT. The CDR3 is 15 amino acids. The V and J ends lost 7 bases and 0 bases, in that order; junction bases with no gene match: 5.

The chain links TRBV10-2 to TRBJ1-2; tentatively, D is TRBD1 (6 bases). The CDR3 runs 13 residues. In germline, CDR1 is WSHSY, CDR2 SAAADI. Trimming shortened V by 8 bases and J by 3 bases, and 13 bases separated the two germline ends. The CDR3 DNA follows: TGCGCCAGCGGGATGGCAGGGGACTATGGCTACACCTTC. Protein product: CASGMAGDYGYTF.

The V gene is TRBV7-9, the J gene TRBJ2-1, with D possibly matching TRBD2 (6 bases). CDR1 is SEHNR and CDR2 is FQNEAQ in the germline V gene (reference sequence). The CDR3 has 16 residues. The germline V and J ends were trimmed by 0 bases and 5 bases, with 14 bases remaining between them. The CDR3 reads CASSLAVGGSHNEQFF. The CDR3, as DNA: TGTGCCAGCAGCTTAGCAGTCGGGGGTTCCCACAATGAGCAGTTCTTC. The variable domain in full, with the rest retrieved from reference TRBV7-9 and TRBJ2-1, is DTGVSQNPRHKITKRGQNVTFRCDPISEHNRLYWYRQTLGQGPEFLTYFQNEAQLEKSRLLSDRFSAERPKGSFSTLEIQRTEQGDSAMYLCASSLAVGGSHNEQFFGPGTRLTVL.

This chain connects TRBV7-8 to TRBJ1-1; no clear D. V lost 1 base and J lost 3, with 6 bases in between. The CDR3 spans 13 residues. In germline, CDR1 is SGHVS, CDR2 FQNEAQ. The CDR3: CASSLGVDTEAFF. As DNA, the CDR3 is TGTGCCAGCAGCTTAGGGGTGGACACTGAAGCTTTCTTT.

The rearrangement links TRBV7-8 to TRBJ2-5; D is undetermined. This CDR3 is built from 13 residues. The V gene's germline CDR1 is SGHVS and CDR2 FQNEAQ. Trimming took off 3 bases at V and 0 bases at J, with 5 bases between the two ends. The CDR3 here is CASSFTHQETQYF. DNA for the CDR3: TGTGCCAGCAGCTTTACCCACCAAGAGACCCAGTACTTC.

The chain uses TRBV2 and TRBJ1-4; D is possibly TRBD1 (6 bases). There are 14 residues in the CDR3. Germline CDR1 reads SNHLY; CDR2 reads FYNNEI. V shed 2 bases and J shed 10 bases, with 14 bases lying between them. DNA of the CDR3: TGTGCCAGCAGTGAAATAGGGGGGCAAGGAAAACTGTTTTTT. This encodes CASSEIGGQGKLFF.

The gene calls are TRBV7-2 and TRBJ1-5, with D perhaps matching TRBD1 (6 bases). The ends were cut back, 1 base at V and 6 bases at J, with 13 bases in the middle. Germline V gives CDR1 SGHTA, CDR2 FQGNSA. This CDR3 region has 15 residues. The CDR3 bases are TGTGCCAGCAGCTTAGACTGGGGGCGAGGTCAGCCCCAGCATTTT. Translated, it gives CASSLDWGRGQPQHF.

J is TRBJ1-3 and V is TRBV7-9; D not certain. This CDR3 has 15 residues. Germline V gene sequence: CDR1 SEHNR, CDR2 FQNEAQ (reference sequence). The V and J ends lost 5 bases and 0 bases respectively, with 11 bases between them. DNA for the CDR3: TGTGCCAGCAGCCGCATGTACCCCTCTGGAAACACCATATATTTT. Translation gives CASSRMYPSGNTIYF.

This chain links TRBV13 with TRBJ2-1; D is unclear. Between the trimmed V and J ends, which lost 5 bases and 1 base, there was a span of 12 bases. Germline V lookup: CDR1 PRHDT, CDR2 FYEKMQ (reference sequence). CDR3 length equals 15 residues. The CDR3: CASSPIAQSYNEQFF. The CDR3 DNA follows: TGTGCCAGCAGCCCGATCGCACAGTCCTACAATGAGCAGTTCTTC.

This clone was seen only a few times. The chain joins TRBV9 to TRBJ2-7; D possibly uses TRBD1 or TRBD2 (5 bases each). Per the germline V gene, CDR1 is SGDLS and CDR2 is YYNGEE. V lost 4 bases to trimming and J lost 7 bases, with 24 bases between them. The CDR3 totals 16 residues. This CDR3 reads CASSSAAGTHAGEQYF. For the CDR3, the DNA is TGTGCCAGCAGCTCCGCAGCCGGGACCCACGCCGGGGAGCAGTACTTC.

V gene TRBV2 combines with J gene TRBJ2-3; 7 bases agree with TRBD2. CDR1 is SNHLY and CDR2 is FYNNEI in the germline V gene. Unmatched junction bases numbered 6, after V lost 6 bases and J lost 3 bases. This CDR3 is 14 amino acids long. The CDR3 nucleotides read TGTGCCAGCAGACGGACGGGGGGTACAGATACGCAGTATTTT. Its translation is CASRRTGGTDTQYF.

The rearrangement joins TRBV5-1 to TRBJ2-5, with a possible D match to TRBD2 (5 bases). CDR1 SGHRS and CDR2 YFSETQ come from the germline V gene. V was trimmed by 2 bases and J by 3 bases, leaving 11 bases between them. CDR3 length: 14 residues. The CDR3 is CASSLSGLKETQYF. CDR3 nucleotides: TGCGCCAGCAGCTTATCCGGACTCAAAGAGACCCAGTACTTC.